The 12 T cell receptor beta chains below all came from one sample that was sequenced in a study of T cells in Graves' hyperthyroidism and ophthalmopathy. It was RNA transcripts that yielded the amplified TCR beta CDR3 regions. RT-PCR in the first round (using the HTBI primer set) targeted the TCR CDR3. From the multiplex PCR reads, TCRdb called clonotypes with MiXCR, one entry per CDR3 protein. The table includes 250,000 to 350,000 distinct CDR3 sequences, approximately 21% detected once. Sequencing was done on a sample of blood. These receptors were collected from a man aged 30-40 years with Graves' ophthalmopathy.

This clonotype was observed at least ten times. The J gene is TRBJ2-4, the V gene TRBV6-1, with 12 bases aligning to TRBD2. CDR1 and CDR2 (germline): MNHNS, SASEGT. V dropped 3 bases and J dropped 0; count of bases not matched to a gene: 0. This CDR3 has 16 amino acids. CDR3 region: CASSEGLAGAKNIQYF. CDR3 DNA sequence: TGTGCCAGCAGTGAGGGACTAGCGGGAGCCAAAAACATTCAGTACTTC.

This clonotype was counted only a few times. V usage is TRBV11-2 and J usage is TRBJ1-1; D is unresolved. Trimming left V 0 bases short and J 7 bases short, with 9 bases between. In germline, CDR1 is SGHAT, CDR2 FQNNGV. The CDR3 runs to 13 residues. CDR3 region: CASSLDFGGEAFF. CDR3 bases: TGTGCCAGCAGCTTAGATTTTGGTGGTGAAGCTTTCTTT. The full variable domain, completed using reference TRBV11-2 and TRBJ1-1, is EAGVAQSPRYKIIEKRQSVAFWCNPISGHATLYWYQQILGQGPKLLIQFQNNGVVDDSQLPKDRFSAERLKGVDSTLKIQPAKLEDSAVYLCASSLDFGGEAFFGQGTRLTVV.

The sample holds a few counts of this clonotype. The V gene is TRBV28, the J gene TRBJ2-5, with D possibly called TRBD1 or TRBD2 (7 bases each). Deletions cut 6 bases from V and 5 bases from J, with 19 bases between. CDR1 is MDHEN, CDR2 SYDVKM, per germline. This CDR3 has 15 amino acids. CDR3 loop: CASSPEQGRGETQYF. CDR3 sequence (DNA): TGTGCCAGCAGCCCCGAACAGGGGAGGGGGGAGACCCAGTACTTC.

This clonotype has more than one count but fewer than ten. V is TRBV27 and J is TRBJ1-2; 7 bases map to TRBD1. The ends lost 4 bases at V and 8 bases at J; junction bases unmatched: 10. The germline gives CDR1 MNHEY, CDR2 SMNVEV (reference sequence). The CDR3 covers 14 residues. The CDR3 loop reads CASSSRDSLGGYTF. CDR3 sequence (DNA): TGTGCCAGCAGTTCTCGGGACAGTTTGGGGGGCTACACCTTC.

There are a few counts of this clonotype. The V gene is TRBV27, the J gene TRBJ1-2, with 8 bases matching TRBD1. The germline V gene has CDR1 MNHEY and CDR2 SMNVEV (reference sequence). V trimming: 6 bases; J trimming: 3 bases; junction bases outside the gene matches: 3. CDR3 length equals 13 residues. CDR3 region: CASRLQGDYGYTF. In nucleotides, the CDR3 is TGTGCCAGCAGGCTACAGGGGGACTATGGCTACACCTTC.

The V call is TRBV4-2, the J call TRBJ2-1; 11 nucleotides line up with TRBD2. The junction had 9 bases not matched to a gene; V was cut back by 1 base and J by 1 base. This CDR3 has 19 residues. Germline lookup yields CDR1 LGHNA and CDR2 YNFKEQ. Here the CDR3 DNA reads TGTGCCAGCAGCCAAGGAGGTAGCGGGAGGGCAAATTCCTACAATGAGCAGTTCTTC. Amino acids: CASSQGGSGRANSYNEQFF.

This clonotype came up many times. The V and J genes are TRBV30 and TRBJ2-3; TRBD1 matches at 7 bases. The CDR3 contains 14 residues. Trimming took 4 bases from V and 4 from J; bases not matched to a gene: 8. CDR1 is GTSNPN, CDR2 SVGIG, per germline (reference sequence). CDR3 in amino acids: CAWTAGGVADTQYF. DNA for the CDR3: TGTGCCTGGACCGCAGGGGGTGTCGCAGATACGCAGTATTTT.

The V gene is TRBV27, the J gene TRBJ2-2; 9 bases map to TRBD1. V gave up 5 bases and J gave up 5 bases; unmatched junction bases: 6. Germline-derived CDR1 and CDR2 are MNHEY and SMNVEV (reference sequence). This CDR3 has 15 residues. In DNA, the CDR3 is TGTGCCAGCAGTAGGACAGGGGTAGGAACCGGGGAGCTGTTTTTT. It yields the protein CASSRTGVGTGELFF.

This clonotype was detected only a few times. The chain employs TRBV27 and TRBJ1-1; D gene uncertain. V gave up 5 bases and J gave up 4 bases, with 17 bases separating them. The germline V gene has CDR1 MNHEY and CDR2 SMNVEV (reference sequence). The CDR3 loop spans 15 amino acids. CDR3 residues: CASSQSRLHATEAFF. In nucleotides, the CDR3 is TGTGCCAGCAGTCAATCGAGACTACACGCCACTGAAGCTTTCTTT.

This clonotype was seen only a few times. The rearrangement uses TRBV6-1 and TRBJ1-1, with D unclear. Trimming left V 5 bases short and J 3 bases short, with 10 bases between. CDR1 and CDR2 from the germline V gene are MNHNS and SASEGT. This CDR3 spans 13 amino acids. CDR3 bases: TGTGCCAGCAGTAACAGTTACTACACTGAAGCTTTCTTT. Protein sequence: CASSNSYYTEAFF.

This clonotype was observed many times. The J gene is TRBJ2-7, the V gene TRBV3-1; 7 bases align to TRBD2. The CDR3 covers 14 residues. Looked up from germline, CDR1 is LGHDT and CDR2 is YNNKEL (reference sequence). V gave up 4 bases and J gave up 3 bases; unmatched junction bases: 6. The DNA for the CDR3 is TGTGCCAGCAGCCTCCCGGGAGGATTCTACGAGCAGTACTTC. Amino acids: CASSLPGGFYEQYF.

This clonotype was observed a few times. V is TRBV11-2 and J is TRBJ2-3, with TRBD2 matching over 12 bases. The germline V gene has CDR1 SGHAT and CDR2 FQNNGV. The CDR3 runs to 16 residues. Losses at the gene ends were 5 bases for V and 3 bases for J; bases not matched to a gene: 6. The CDR3 loop reads CASSPRTSGETDTQYF. The CDR3 nucleotides are TGTGCCAGCAGCCCCCGGACTAGCGGGGAAACAGATACGCAGTATTTT.